This T cell receptor beta chain was identified during a study of T cells after posttransplantation cyclophosphamide. On the day of bone marrow donation, the related graft donor provided peripheral blood. Germline V gives CDR1 SEHNR, CDR2 FQNEAQ (reference sequence). The CDR3 extends over 14 amino acids. V was shortened by 1 base and J by 7 bases, with 10 bases between the two germline ends. Overall study findings and caveats: Tissue-infiltrating T cells from skin or gut overlapped little with blood T cells. Donor CD8+ memory clones often dominated recipient blood repertoires at later times.

Measured with immunoSEQ multiplex PCR; TCRdb has only the in-frame clones, and not every one. This table has about 52,000 clones, around 94% appearing once. As concerns this clone: Its antigen is currently unknown.

The sequence was obtained from a woman aged 25 to 39 in good health and a related stem cell transplant donor. The chain combines TRBV7-9 with TRBJ2-2; D is ambiguous. Input material: PBMCs. This chain's CDR3 is CASSLGQVHGELFF. In DNA, the CDR3 is TGTGCCAGCAGCTTAGGGCAGGTTCACGGGGAGCTGTTTTTT.